The 6 T cell receptor beta chains reported below all come from one sample, sequenced in a study of beta chain features in type 1 diabetes. The study, taken as a whole, reports: In all four CD4+ subsets, TCRB CDR3 length was significantly, moderately reduced in type 1 diabetes.

No antigen is known for these receptors. Expressed TCRB transcripts were sequenced, since all the RNA that had been isolated was reverse transcribed. The table came from immunoSEQ multiplex PCR; TCRdb's copy has only in-frame clones and leaves some out. Of 250,000 to 300,000 clones in the sample, roughly an eighth are singletons; the top ten hold less than 0.02%. The sample consisted of naive CD4+ T cells from blood. These receptors all come from a man between 25 and 39 years old with type 1 diabetes.

This chain links TRBV7-9 with TRBJ2-6; a possible D gene is TRBD1 (5 bases). V lost 10 bases to trimming and J lost 1 base, with 11 bases between them. The CDR3 is 14 residues long. Germline V gene lookup returns CDR1 SEHNR and CDR2 FQNEAQ (reference sequence). The CDR3 coding sequence is TGTGCCATCAGGGCCAGTTCTGGGGCCAACGTCCTGACTTTC. This codes for CAIRASSGANVLTF.

This clone appeared a few times. The chain uses TRBV28 and TRBJ2-7; TRBD2 matches 10 bases. The trim removed 4 bases at V and 3 bases at J, leaving 15 bases unmatched. Germline V lookup: CDR1 MDHEN, CDR2 SYDVKM. This CDR3 contains 18 residues. The CDR3 region has the DNA TGTGCCAGCAGTTGGCCCGTTCAAACCGGGACTAGCGACTACGAGCAGTACTTC. Its protein is CASSWPVQTGTSDYEQYF.

There are a few counts of this clone. The V gene is TRBV14, the J gene TRBJ2-3, with 12 bases fitting TRBD2. Per the germline V gene, CDR1 is SGHDN and CDR2 is FVKESK. The ends lost 0 bases at V and 8 bases at J; junction bases unmatched: 6. The CDR3 spans 16 residues. The CDR3 DNA reads TGTGCCAGCAGCCAAGAACTAGCGGGAGGAGGAGGTACGCAGTATTTT. Its translation is CASSQELAGGGGTQYF.

This clone was detected a few times. J is TRBJ2-7 and V is TRBV5-6; TRBD1 might be the D (7 bases). Germline CDR1 SGHDT, CDR2 YYEEEE. Trimming shortened V by 0 bases and J by 0 bases, and 19 bases separated the two germline ends. There are 18 residues in the CDR3. CDR3 sequence: CASSLAGGQIFYSYEQYF. The CDR3 DNA follows: TGTGCCAGCAGCTTGGCCGGGGGACAGATATTCTACTCCTACGAGCAGTACTTC.

A few counts support this clone. The chain is built from TRBV2 and TRBJ2-1, with 13 bases fitting TRBD2. Looked up from germline, CDR1 is SNHLY and CDR2 is FYNNEI. The J segment lost 8 bases and the V segment lost 6 bases, leaving 7 bases of the junction unmatched. The length of the CDR3 is 15 residues. This chain's CDR3 is CASSTTSGRADEQFF. The CDR3 nucleotides are TGTGCCAGCAGCACTACTAGCGGGAGGGCCGATGAGCAGTTCTTC.

This clone has only a few counts. The identical CDR3 is also encoded by other nucleotide sequences in the sample. The J gene is TRBJ2-3, the V gene TRBV9; no firm D call. The ends were cut back, 2 bases at V and 2 bases at J, with 6 bases in the middle. Germline lookup yields CDR1 SGDLS and CDR2 YYNGEE. The CDR3 extends over 13 amino acids. The CDR3 is CASSVLSTDTQYF. The DNA for the CDR3 is TGTGCCAGCAGCGTCCTTTCCACAGATACGCAGTATTTT.